This entry is about one T cell receptor beta chain. Antigen specificity is unknown. Germline-derived CDR1 and CDR2 are ENHRY and SYGVKD. V dropped 10 bases and J dropped 4 bases, with 14 bases sitting between them. CDR3 length: 13 amino acids. The sample comes from a study of healthy donors' naive CD4 and CD8 T cells. Whole-study results and caveats: Naive CD4+ and CD8+ cells reportedly differed in usage of most V and J genes.

Each TCR library used 500 ng of total RNA and a linear amplification protocol. One entry per CDR3 protein results from TCRdb running MiXCR on the reads. The sample shows 200,000 or so distinct CDR3 sequences, over 60% of them seen only once. This rearrangement joins TRBV10-3 to TRBJ2-1; D may be TRBD1 or TRBD2 (5 bases each). The receptor's source is a pool of human donors in good health; the sample pools cells from several healthy donors. Sample: naive CD4+ and CD8+ T cells sorted from blood, pooled from several donors. The chain's CDR3 is CASHRDGYNEQFF. The CDR3 DNA reads TGTGCCAGCCACCGGGACGGGTACAATGAGCAGTTCTTC.